The 5 T cell receptor beta chains below all came from one sample that was sequenced in a study of monozygotic twins with inflammatory bowel disease. For each CDR3 protein, TCRdb gives one entry from its re-call of the 5' RACE reads, without DNA. In all, the sample yields approximately 400,000 distinct CDR3 sequences. The sequenced sample consisted of blood. The receptors were gathered from a human donor with ulcerative colitis or Crohn's disease, or a healthy co-twin of an affected twin (not recorded which).

V usage is TRBV25-1 and J usage is TRBJ2-7; with no DNA, the TCRdb D assignment of TRBD1 cannot be verified. Germline lookup yields CDR1 MGHDK and CDR2 SYGVNS. The CDR3 spans 14 residues. CDR3 in amino acids: CASSGDVLYYEQYF.

The chain combines TRBV5-1 with TRBJ2-1; the TCRdb D gene call, TRBD2, has no DNA to confirm it. The length of the CDR3 is 14 residues. Germline values: CDR1 SGHRS, CDR2 YFSETQ. CDR3 sequence reads: CASSLETRNNEQFF.

V is TRBV4-2 and J is TRBJ1-6; TCRdb gives TRBD1 as the D gene, but with no DNA this cannot be confirmed. Germline V gives CDR1 LGHNA, CDR2 YNFKEQ. The CDR3 covers 16 residues. CDR3 loop: CASSQERDRGYSPLHF.

The chain combines TRBV18 with TRBJ1-3; without DNA, the TCRdb call of TRBD1 cannot be checked. The CDR3 sequence is 14 residues long. Germline CDR1 and CDR2: KGHSH and LQKENI. The CDR3 loop reads CASSPTGTGNTIYF.

This chain links TRBV6-2 or TRBV6-3 with TRBJ2-3; absent DNA, TCRdb's TRBD2 call cannot be checked. Looked up from germline, CDR1 is MNHEY and CDR2 is SVGEGT. There are 14 residues in the CDR3. CDR3 sequence: CASIWRAYTDTQYF.